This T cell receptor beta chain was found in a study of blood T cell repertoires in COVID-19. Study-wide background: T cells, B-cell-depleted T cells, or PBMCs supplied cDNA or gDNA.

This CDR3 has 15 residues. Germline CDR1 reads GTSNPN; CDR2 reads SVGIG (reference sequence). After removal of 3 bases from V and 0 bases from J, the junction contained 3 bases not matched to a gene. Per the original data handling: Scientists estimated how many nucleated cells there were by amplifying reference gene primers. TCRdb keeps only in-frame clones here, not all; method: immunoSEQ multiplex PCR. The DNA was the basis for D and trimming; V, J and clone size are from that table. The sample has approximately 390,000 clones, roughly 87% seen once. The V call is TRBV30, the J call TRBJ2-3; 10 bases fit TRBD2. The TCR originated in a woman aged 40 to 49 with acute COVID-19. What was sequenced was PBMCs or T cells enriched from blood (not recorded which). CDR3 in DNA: TGTGCCTGGAGACTAGCGGGGACTAGCACAGATACGCAGTATTTT. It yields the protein CAWRLAGTSTDTQYF.